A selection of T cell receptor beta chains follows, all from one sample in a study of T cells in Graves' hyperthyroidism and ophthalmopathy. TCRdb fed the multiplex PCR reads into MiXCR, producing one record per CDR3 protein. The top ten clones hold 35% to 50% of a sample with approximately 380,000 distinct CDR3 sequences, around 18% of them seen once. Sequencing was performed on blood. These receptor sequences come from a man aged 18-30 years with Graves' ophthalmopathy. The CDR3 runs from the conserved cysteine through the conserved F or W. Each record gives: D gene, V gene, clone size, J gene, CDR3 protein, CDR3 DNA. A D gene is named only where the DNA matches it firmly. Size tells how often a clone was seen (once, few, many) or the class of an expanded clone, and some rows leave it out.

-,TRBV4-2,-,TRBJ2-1,CASSRSQSLGSEQFF,TGTGCCAGCAGTCGGAGTCAGAGTCTAGGGAGTGAGCAGTTCTTC
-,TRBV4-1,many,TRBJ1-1,CASSHRPTGAVEAFF,TGCGCCAGCAGCCATAGACCGACGGGGGCGGTTGAGGCTTTCTTT
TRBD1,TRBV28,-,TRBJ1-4,CASSSRTGDEKLFF,TGTGCCAGCAGTTCCCGGACAGGGGACGAAAAACTGTTTTTT
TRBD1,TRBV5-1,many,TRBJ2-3,CASRETGAGADTQYF,TGCGCCAGCAGAGAGACAGGGGCCGGGGCAGATACGCAGTATTTT
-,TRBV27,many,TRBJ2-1,CASSFSGLNEQFF,TGTGCCAGCAGTTTTTCGGGGTTGAATGAGCAGTTCTTC
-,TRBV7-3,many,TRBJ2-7,CASSFDSLGEQYF,TGTGCCAGCAGCTTCGACAGTTTGGGGGAGCAGTACTTC
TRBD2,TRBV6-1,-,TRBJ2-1,CASSGRGGASYNEQFF,TGTGCCAGCAGTGGGCGCGGGGGGGCTTCCTACAATGAGCAGTTCTTC
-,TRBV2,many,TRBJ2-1,CASRAEGTSEQFF,TGTGCCAGCAGGGCCGAGGGAACCAGTGAGCAGTTCTTC
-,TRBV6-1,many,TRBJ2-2,CASTTSFGTGELFF,TGTGCCAGCACCACTAGCTTCGGCACCGGGGAGCTGTTTTTT
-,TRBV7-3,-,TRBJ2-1,CASAPGTGGLYNEQFF,TGTGCCAGCGCTCCCGGGACTGGCGGACTTTACAATGAGCAGTTCTTC
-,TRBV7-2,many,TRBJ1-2,CASSLSGGYGYTF,TGTGCCAGCAGTCTCTCGGGTGGCTATGGCTACACCTTC
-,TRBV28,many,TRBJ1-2,CASSLDGGHGYTF,TGTGCCAGCAGTTTAGACGGGGGCCATGGCTACACCTTC
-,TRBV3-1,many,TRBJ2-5,CASSQEGWGRETQYF,TGTGCCAGCAGCCAAGAGGGGTGGGGGCGAGAGACCCAGTACTTC
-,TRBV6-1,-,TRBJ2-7,CASSPQEGFSYEQCF,TGTGCCAGCAGCCCCCAGGAGGGATTCTCCTACGAGCAGTGCTTC
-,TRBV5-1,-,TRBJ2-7,CASSTEGPEQYF,TGCGCCAGCAGCACCGAGGGTCCCGAGCAGTACTTC
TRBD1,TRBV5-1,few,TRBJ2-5,CASHRDSYQETQYF,TGCGCCAGTCACCGGGACAGCTACCAAGAGACCCAGTACTTC
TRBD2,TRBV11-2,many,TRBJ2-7,CASSLDSGGFYEQYF,TGTGCCAGCAGCTTAGATAGCGGGGGGTTCTACGAGCAGTACTTC